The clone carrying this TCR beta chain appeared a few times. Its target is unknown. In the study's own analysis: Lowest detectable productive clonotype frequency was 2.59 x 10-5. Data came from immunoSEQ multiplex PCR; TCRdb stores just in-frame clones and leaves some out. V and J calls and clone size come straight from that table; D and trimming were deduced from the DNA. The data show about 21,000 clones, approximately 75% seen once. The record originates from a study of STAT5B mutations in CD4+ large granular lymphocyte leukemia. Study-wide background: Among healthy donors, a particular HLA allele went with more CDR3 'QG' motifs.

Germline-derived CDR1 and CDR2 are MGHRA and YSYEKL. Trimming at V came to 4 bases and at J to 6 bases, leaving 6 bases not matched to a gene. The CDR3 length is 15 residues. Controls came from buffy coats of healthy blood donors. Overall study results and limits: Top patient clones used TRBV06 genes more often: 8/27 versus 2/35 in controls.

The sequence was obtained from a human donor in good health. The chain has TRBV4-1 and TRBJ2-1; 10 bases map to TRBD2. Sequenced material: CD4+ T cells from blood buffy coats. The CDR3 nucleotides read TGCGCCAGCAGCCCTACGGGACTAGCGTCCAATGAGCAGTTCTTC. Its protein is CASSPTGLASNEQFF.